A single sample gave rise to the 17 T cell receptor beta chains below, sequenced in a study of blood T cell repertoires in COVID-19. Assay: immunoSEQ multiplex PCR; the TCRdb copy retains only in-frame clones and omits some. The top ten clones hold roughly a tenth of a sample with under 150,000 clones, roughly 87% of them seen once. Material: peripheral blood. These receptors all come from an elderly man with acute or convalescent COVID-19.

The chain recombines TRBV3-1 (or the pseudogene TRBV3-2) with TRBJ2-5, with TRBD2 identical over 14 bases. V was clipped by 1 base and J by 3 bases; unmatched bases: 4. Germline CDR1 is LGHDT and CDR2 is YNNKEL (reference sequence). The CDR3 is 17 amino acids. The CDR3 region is CASSQGMTSGREETQYF. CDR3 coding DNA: TGTGCCAGCAGCCAAGGAATGACTAGCGGGAGGGAAGAGACCCAGTACTTC.

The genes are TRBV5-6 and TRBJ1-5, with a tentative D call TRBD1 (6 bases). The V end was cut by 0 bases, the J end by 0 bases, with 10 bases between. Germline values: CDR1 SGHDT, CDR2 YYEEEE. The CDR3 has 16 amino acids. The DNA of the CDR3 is TGTGCCAGCAGCTTGGGGGGGCTGATTAGCAATCAGCCCCAGCATTTT. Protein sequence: CASSLGGLISNQPQHF.

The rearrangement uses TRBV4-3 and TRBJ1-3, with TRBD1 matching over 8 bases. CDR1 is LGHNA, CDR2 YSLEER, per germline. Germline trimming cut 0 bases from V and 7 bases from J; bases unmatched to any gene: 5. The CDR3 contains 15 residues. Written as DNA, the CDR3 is TGCGCCAGCAGCCAAGATAGGACAGGGTGGAACACCATATATTTT. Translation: CASSQDRTGWNTIYF.

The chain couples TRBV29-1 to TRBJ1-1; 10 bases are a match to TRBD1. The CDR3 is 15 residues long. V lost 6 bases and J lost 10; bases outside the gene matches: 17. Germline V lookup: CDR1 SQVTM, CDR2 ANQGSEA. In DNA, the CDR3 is TGCAGCGTCCAGAACACGAGACAGGGGGCAGATGGAGCTTTCTTT. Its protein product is CSVQNTRQGADGAFF. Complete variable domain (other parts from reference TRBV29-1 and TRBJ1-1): SAVISQKPSRDICQRGTSLTIQCQVDSQVTMMFWYRQQPGQSLTLIATANQGSEATYESGFVIDKFPISRPNLTFSTLTVSNMSPEDSSIYLCSVQNTRQGADGAFFGQGTRLTVV.

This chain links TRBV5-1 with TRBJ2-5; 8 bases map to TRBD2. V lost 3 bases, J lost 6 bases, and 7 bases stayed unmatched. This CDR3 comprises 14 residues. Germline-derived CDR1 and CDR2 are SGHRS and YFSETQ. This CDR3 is CASSSGGAGKTQYF. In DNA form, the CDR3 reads TGCGCCAGCAGCTCCGGGGGGGCCGGTAAGACCCAGTACTTC.

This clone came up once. In nucleotides, the CDR3 is TGTGCCAGCAGCCAAGATTCGGGAGTTTTCGGCTACACCTTC. It translates to CASSQDSGVFGYTF. The V call is TRBV3-1 (or the pseudogene TRBV3-2), the J call TRBJ1-2, with unresolved D. CDR3 size: 14 residues. Trimming removed 0 bases at V and 8 bases at J, with 13 bases between. Per germline, CDR1 LGHDT and CDR2 YNNKEL (reference sequence).

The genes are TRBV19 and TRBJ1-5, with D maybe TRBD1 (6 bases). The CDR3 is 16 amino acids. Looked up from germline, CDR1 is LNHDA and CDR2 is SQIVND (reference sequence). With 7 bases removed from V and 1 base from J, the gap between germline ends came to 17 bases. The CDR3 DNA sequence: TGTGCCAGTACCCGGGACACCGTCGGGAGCAATCAGCCCCAGCATTTT. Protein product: CASTRDTVGSNQPQHF.

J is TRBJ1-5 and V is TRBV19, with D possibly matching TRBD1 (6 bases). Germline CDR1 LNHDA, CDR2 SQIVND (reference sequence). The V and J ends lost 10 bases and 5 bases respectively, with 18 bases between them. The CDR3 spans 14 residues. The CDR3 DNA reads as TGTGCCATCGCTGCGGCGGGGGGCGATCAGCCCCAGCATTTT. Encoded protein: CAIAAAGGDQPQHF. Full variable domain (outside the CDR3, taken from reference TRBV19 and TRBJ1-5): DGGITQSPKYLFRKEGQNVTLSCEQNLNHDAMYWYRQDPGQGLRLIYYSQIVNDFQKGDIAEGYSVSREKKESFPLTVTSAQKNPTAFYLCAIAAAGGDQPQHFGDGTRLSIL.

Written as DNA, the CDR3 is TGTGCCAGCAGCTTCGGACAGGGGCTGGGGGAGACCCAGTACTTC. Translating gives CASSFGQGLGETQYF. The chain joins TRBV5-4 to TRBJ2-5, with 9 bases identical to TRBD1. V trimming: 2 bases; J trimming: 5 bases; junction bases outside the gene matches: 7. The V gene's germline CDR1 is SGHNT and CDR2 YYREEE (reference sequence). This CDR3 spans 15 amino acids. Combining the CDR3 with reference TRBV5-4 and TRBJ2-5 gives the whole variable domain ETGVTQSPTHLIKTRGQQVTLRCSSQSGHNTVSWYQQALGQGPQFIFQYYREEENGRGNFPPRFSGLQFPNYSSELNVNALELDDSALYLCASSFGQGLGETQYFGPGTRLLVL.

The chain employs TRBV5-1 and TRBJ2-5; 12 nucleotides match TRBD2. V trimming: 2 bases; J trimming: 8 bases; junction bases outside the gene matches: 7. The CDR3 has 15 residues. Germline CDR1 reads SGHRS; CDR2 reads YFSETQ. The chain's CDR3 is CASSFRLAGDGTQYF. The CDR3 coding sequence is TGCGCCAGCAGCTTCCGACTAGCGGGGGATGGAACCCAGTACTTC.

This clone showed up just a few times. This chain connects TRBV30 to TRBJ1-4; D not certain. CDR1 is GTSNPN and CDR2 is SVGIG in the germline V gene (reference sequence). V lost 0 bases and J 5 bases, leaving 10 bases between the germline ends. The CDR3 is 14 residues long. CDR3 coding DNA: TGTGCCTGGAGTGTGGGGAGGGAAAATGAAAAACTGTTTTTT. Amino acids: CAWSVGRENEKLFF. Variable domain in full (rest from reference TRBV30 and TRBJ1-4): SQTIHQWPATLVQPVGSPLSLECTVEGTSNPNLYWYRQAAGRGLQLLFYSVGIGQISSEVPQNLSASRPQDRQFILSSKKLLLSDSGFYLCAWSVGRENEKLFFGSGTQLSVL.

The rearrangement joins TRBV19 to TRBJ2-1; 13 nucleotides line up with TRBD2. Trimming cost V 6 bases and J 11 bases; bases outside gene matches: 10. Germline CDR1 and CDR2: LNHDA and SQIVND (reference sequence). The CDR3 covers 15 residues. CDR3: CASSPGLAGADKQFF. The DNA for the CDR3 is TGTGCCAGTAGCCCAGGACTAGCGGGAGCGGACAAGCAGTTCTTC. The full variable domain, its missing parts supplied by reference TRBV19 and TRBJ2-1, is DGGITQSPKYLFRKEGQNVTLSCEQNLNHDAMYWYRQDPGQGLRLIYYSQIVNDFQKGDIAEGYSVSREKKESFPLTVTSAQKNPTAFYLCASSPGLAGADKQFFGPGTRLTVL.

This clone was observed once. CDR3 residues: CASTPGQGNYGYTF. CDR3 in DNA: TGTGCCAGCACCCCGGGACAGGGTAACTATGGCTACACCTTC. The chain joins TRBV6-2 or TRBV6-3 to TRBJ1-2; 9 nucleotides align to TRBD1. Germline loops: CDR1 MNHEY, CDR2 SVGEGT. The CDR3 is made up of 14 amino acids. J lost 1 base, V lost 7 bases, and 4 bases had no gene match.

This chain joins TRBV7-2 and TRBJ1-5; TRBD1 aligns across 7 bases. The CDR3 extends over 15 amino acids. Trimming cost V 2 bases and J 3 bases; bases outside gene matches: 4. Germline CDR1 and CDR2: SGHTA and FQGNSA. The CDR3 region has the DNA TGTGCCAGCAGCTTACGGGACAGACTCAATCAGCCCCAGCATTTT. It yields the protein CASSLRDRLNQPQHF.

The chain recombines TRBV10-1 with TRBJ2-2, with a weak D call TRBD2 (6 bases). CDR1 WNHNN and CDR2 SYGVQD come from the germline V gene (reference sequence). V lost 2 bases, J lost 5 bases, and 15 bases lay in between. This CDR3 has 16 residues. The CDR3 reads CASSEGRGRGTGELFF. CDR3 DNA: TGCGCCAGCAGTGAGGGGCGGGGTCGAGGGACCGGGGAGCTGTTTTTT.

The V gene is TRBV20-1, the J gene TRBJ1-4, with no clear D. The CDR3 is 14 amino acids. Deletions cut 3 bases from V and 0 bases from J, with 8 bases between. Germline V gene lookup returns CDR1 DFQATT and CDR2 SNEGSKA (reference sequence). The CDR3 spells CSASVQSTNEKLFF. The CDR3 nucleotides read TGCAGTGCTAGTGTTCAGTCAACTAATGAAAAACTGTTTTTT.

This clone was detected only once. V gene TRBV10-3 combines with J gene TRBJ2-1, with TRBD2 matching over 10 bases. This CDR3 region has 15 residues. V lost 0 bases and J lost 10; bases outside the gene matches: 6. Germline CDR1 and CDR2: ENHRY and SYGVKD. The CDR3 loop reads CAISESSGGAWEQFF. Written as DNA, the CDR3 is TGTGCCATCAGTGAGTCAAGCGGGGGGGCGTGGGAGCAGTTCTTC.